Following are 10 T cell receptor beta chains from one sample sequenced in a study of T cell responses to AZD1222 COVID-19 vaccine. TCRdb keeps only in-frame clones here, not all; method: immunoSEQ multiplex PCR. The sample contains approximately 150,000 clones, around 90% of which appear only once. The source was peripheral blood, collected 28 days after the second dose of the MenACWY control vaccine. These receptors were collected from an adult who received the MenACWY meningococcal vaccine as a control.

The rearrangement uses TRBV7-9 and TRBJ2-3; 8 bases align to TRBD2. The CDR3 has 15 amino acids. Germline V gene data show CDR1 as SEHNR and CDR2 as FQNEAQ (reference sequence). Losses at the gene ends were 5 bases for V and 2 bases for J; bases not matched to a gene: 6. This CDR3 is CASSPLAAYTDTQYF. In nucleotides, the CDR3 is TGTGCCAGCAGCCCACTAGCGGCTTACACAGATACGCAGTATTTT. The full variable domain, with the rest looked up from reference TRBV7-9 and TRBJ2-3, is DTGVSQNPRHKITKRGQNVTFRCDPISEHNRLYWYRQTLGQGPEFLTYFQNEAQLEKSRLLSDRFSAERPKGSFSTLEIQRTEQGDSAMYLCASSPLAAYTDTQYFGPGTRLTVL.

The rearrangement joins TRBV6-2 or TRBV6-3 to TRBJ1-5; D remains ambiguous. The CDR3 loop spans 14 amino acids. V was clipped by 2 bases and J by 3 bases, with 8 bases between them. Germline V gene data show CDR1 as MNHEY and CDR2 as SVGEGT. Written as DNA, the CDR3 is TGTGCCAGCAGTTACAGTACACCCAATCAGCCCCAGCATTTT. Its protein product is CASSYSTPNQPQHF.

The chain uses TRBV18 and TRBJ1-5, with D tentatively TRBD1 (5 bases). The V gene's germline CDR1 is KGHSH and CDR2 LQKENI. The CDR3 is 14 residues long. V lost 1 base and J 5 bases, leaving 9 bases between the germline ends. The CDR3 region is CASSPLTDDQPQHF. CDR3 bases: TGTGCCAGCTCACCACTGACAGACGATCAGCCCCAGCATTTT.

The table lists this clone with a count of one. The CDR3 loop reads CASSPASETQYF. CDR3 bases: TGTGCCAGCTCACCAGCGTCAGAGACCCAGTACTTC. The chain combines TRBV18 with TRBJ2-5, with D unresolved. Germline lookup yields CDR1 KGHSH and CDR2 LQKENI. The ends were cut back, 2 bases at V and 4 bases at J, with 5 bases in the middle. The CDR3 covers 12 residues.

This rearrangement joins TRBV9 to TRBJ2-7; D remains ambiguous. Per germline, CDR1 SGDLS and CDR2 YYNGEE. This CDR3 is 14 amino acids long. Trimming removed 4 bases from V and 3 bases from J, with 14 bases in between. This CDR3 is CASSSGPTDYEQYF. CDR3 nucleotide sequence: TGTGCCAGCAGCTCCGGACCTACTGACTACGAGCAGTACTTC.

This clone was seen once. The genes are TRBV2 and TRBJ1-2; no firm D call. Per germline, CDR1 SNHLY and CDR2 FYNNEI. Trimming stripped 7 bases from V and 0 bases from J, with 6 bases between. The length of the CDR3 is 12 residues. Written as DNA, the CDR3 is TGTGCCAGCACTGGATCTAACTATGGCTACACCTTC. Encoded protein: CASTGSNYGYTF.

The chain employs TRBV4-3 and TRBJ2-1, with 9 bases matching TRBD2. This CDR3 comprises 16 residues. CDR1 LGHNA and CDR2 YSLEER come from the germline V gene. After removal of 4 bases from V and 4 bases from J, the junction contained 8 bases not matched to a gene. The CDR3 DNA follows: TGCGCCAGCAGCCGAACCGGCCTAGCGGGGTACAATGAGCAGTTCTTC. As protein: CASSRTGLAGYNEQFF.

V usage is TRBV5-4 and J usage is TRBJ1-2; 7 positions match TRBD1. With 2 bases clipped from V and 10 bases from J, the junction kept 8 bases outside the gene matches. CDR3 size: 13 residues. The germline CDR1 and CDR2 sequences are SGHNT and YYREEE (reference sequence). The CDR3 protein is CASSFYLRGDYTF. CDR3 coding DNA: TGTGCCAGCAGCTTTTACCTCAGGGGGGACTACACCTTC.

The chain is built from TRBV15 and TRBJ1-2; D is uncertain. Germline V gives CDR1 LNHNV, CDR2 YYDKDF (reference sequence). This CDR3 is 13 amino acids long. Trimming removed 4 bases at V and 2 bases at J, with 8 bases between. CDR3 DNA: TGTGCCACCAGCAACACCAGGAACTATGGCTACACCTTC. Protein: CATSNTRNYGYTF. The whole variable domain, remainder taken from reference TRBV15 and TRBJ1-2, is DAMVIQNPRYQVTQFGKPVTLSCSQTLNHNVMYWYQQKSSQAPKLLFHYYDKDFNNEADTPDNFQSRRPNTSFCFLDIRSPGLGDTAMYLCATSNTRNYGYTFGSGTRLTVV.

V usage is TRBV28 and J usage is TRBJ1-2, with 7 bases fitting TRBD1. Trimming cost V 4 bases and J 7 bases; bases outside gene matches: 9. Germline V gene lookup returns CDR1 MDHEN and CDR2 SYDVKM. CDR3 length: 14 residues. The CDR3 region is CASSSPQGYAGYTF. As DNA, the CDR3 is TGTGCCAGCAGTTCCCCACAGGGGTACGCTGGCTACACCTTC.